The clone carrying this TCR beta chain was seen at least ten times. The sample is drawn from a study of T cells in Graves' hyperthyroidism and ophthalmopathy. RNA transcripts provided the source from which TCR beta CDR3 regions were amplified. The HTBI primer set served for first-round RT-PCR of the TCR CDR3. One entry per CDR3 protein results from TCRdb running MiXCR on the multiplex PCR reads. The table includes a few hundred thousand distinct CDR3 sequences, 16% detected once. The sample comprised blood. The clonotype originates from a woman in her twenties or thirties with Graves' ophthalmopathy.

This CDR3 is CATLDRHNEQFF. The CDR3 bases are TGTGCCACCCTCGACAGACACAATGAGCAGTTCTTC. The gene calls are TRBV27 and TRBJ2-1; tentative D call: TRBD1 (5 bases). Trimming pared 10 bases from V and 5 bases from J, leaving 12 bases between. Germline CDR1 MNHEY, CDR2 SMNVEV (reference sequence). CDR3 size: 12 residues.